This T cell receptor beta chain comes out of a study of T cell responses to AZD1222 COVID-19 vaccine (dated by TCRdb to about 2021). With respect to the entire study: Because spike-specific TCR depth and breadth did not differ between the two schedules, AZD1222 recipients who got a second dose at roughly 4 weeks were pooled with those who got a second dose at roughly 12 weeks. A total of 230 to 250 trial participants underwent TCR sequencing, of whom roughly 210 received two doses of AZD1222 and roughly 25 received two doses of the MenACWY control vaccine. Trial participants were enrolled by age into subgroups of 18-55, 56-69 and 70-plus years, and roughly 150, 30 and 60 TCR-sequenced participants, respectively, were included in these subgroups. Overall study results and their limits: Conclusions about previously exposed vaccinees are limited, since just five or six AZD1222 recipients were seropositive for SARS-CoV-2 at baseline. In the small 56-69-year group, the increase in depth fell short of significance, most likely because of low power. Spike-specific TCR breadth and depth rose significantly after two AZD1222 doses compared with day 0 and with MenACWY recipients. No day 14 peak-response samples were available, so repertoires were characterized only after the peak T cell response. Most participants were white British and females outnumbered males, and the authors suggested that clonal diversity may have been underestimated. CD4 TCRs associated with the vaccine covered the entire spike protein, and the dominant responses were in regions 160-218 and 743-854. Epitopes outside the regions mutated in the B.1.351 and B.1.1.7 variants were reportedly recognized by nearly half of the unique spike-specific TCRs.

In the case of this clone: Its antigen target is currently unknown. Base-call qualities are not available, and no considerably larger clone is one nucleotide away.

This specimen's time point label, per the study, means: baseline before first vaccination. Vaccinee samples came from UK trials COV001 and COV002, including a single-blind randomized controlled phase 2/3 trial of AZD1222 (ChAdOx1 nCoV-19) in healthy adults. For TCRbeta chain sequencing, PBMC samples were collected from trial participants at day 0 and at day 28 after the second dose. The CDR3 holds 16 amino acids from the cysteine to the phenylalanine. Just CDR3 DNA is preserved here, 48 bases in frame from base 1. Reading the germline V gene gives CDR1 SGDLS and CDR2 YYNGEE. V has 3 bases trimmed and J has 4 bases trimmed; junction bases matching no gene number 4. The CDR3 regions of human TCRbeta chains were subjected to immunosequencing. The paper's processing steps were these. TCRs in the repertoires were compared against a reference library of SARS-CoV-2-specific TCRs that had been generated with the MIRA antigen-specificity platform. Breadth was defined as the fraction of unique TCRs that were SARS-CoV-2-associated. Depth was defined as the fraction of total T cells that were SARS-CoV-2-associated. Using the MIRA data, each spike-specific TCR was mapped to the spike region that the TCR reacts to and placed in a CD4 or CD8 class. Log10-transformed breadth and depth values were compared by one-way ANOVA with Sidak's multiple comparisons tests. The table comes from immuneACCESS by way of TCRdb, which keeps in-frame sequences with V and J called. Part of the clones is missing from these tables; in studies checked, under half for an unresolved V gene and the rest for unknown reasons. V and J calls plus clone size are reproduced from that table; the DNA served to infer D and trimming. The sample includes 95,000 to 150,000 clones, with roughly 89% observed a single time. 4% to 4.5% of the sample is in the top ten clones.

The sample consisted of peripheral blood, taken on day 0 of AZD1222 vaccination. This chain is built from TRBV9 and TRBJ1-6; the central 10 bases match TRBD1. The sequence came from an adult in good health. CDR3 protein: CASSARTGGYNSPLHF. The DNA is as follows: TGTGCCAGCAGCGCCCGGACAGGGGGGTATAATTCACCCCTCCACTTT.